The rows below give T cell receptor beta chains drawn from one sample of a study of OX40 agonist ivuxolimab in advanced cancers. Measured with immunoSEQ multiplex PCR; TCRdb has only the in-frame clones, and not every one. The table includes more than 60,000 clones, about nine tenths detected once. The specimen was CD4+ or CD8+ T cells sorted from blood, collected in a trial of the OX40 agonist ivuxolimab. Receptor source: an adult with an advanced solid tumor such as melanoma, head and neck, liver or kidney cancer. Each CDR3 is given with its conserved first and last residue. A D gene is named only where the DNA matches it firmly. Not every row has a clone size; where given, it reads once, few, many or a size class.

TRBJ2-3,TRBV7-9,TRBD2,.,TGTGCCAGCAGCGATCGGACTAGCGGGAGGGCCGGCACAGATACGCAGTATTTT,CASSDRTSGRAGTDTQYF
TRBJ2-1,TRBV9,.,.,TGTGCCAGCAGCGTCGCTCATATCAATGAGCAGTTCTTC,CASSVAHINEQFF
TRBJ2-7,TRBV6-6,TRBD1,.,TGTGCCAGCAGTGTGGACCGGGACAGAATCTACGAGCAGTACTTC,CASSVDRDRIYEQYF
TRBJ2-7,TRBV5-4,TRBD2,.,TGTGCCAGCAGCCGTGAAGCGGGAGCCTACGAGCAGTACTTC,CASSREAGAYEQYF
TRBJ1-2,TRBV27,.,.,TGTGCCAGCAGTGCGGGTCCCGAAGATAACTATGGCTACACCTTC,CASSAGPEDNYGYTF
TRBJ2-1,TRBV27,.,once,TGTGCCAGCAGTTTAGGCCCAGGGGAAGGGGGCTACAATGAGCAGTTCTTC,CASSLGPGEGGYNEQFF
TRBJ2-1,TRBV5-1,TRBD2,.,TGCGCCAGCAGCTCATCAGCGGGAGGGAGCTCCTACAATGAGCAGTTCTTC,CASSSSAGGSSYNEQFF
TRBJ2-2,TRBV7-8,.,.,TGTGCCAGCAGCTTACGTCCGGTAATTTGGGACACCGGGGAGCTGTTTTTT,CASSLRPVIWDTGELFF
TRBJ2-5,TRBV4-1,TRBD2,once,TGCGCCAGCAGCCAAGTTGGTAGCGGGAGTCGTCAAGAGACCCAGTACTTC,CASSQVGSGSRQETQYF
TRBJ2-1,TRBV2,TRBD2,.,TGTGCCAGCAGCCCGGGACTAGCGGGATCCCATGAGCAGTTCTTC,CASSPGLAGSHEQFF
TRBJ2-1,TRBV5-1,TRBD2,once,TGCGCCAGCGGACTAGCGGCATCCTCCTACAATGAGCAGTTCTTC,CASGLAASSYNEQFF
TRBJ2-7,TRBV7-8,TRBD2,once,TGTGCCAGCAGCTTAGAGCGGACTAGCGGGAGAAGCTCCTACGAGCAGTACTTC,CASSLERTSGRSSYEQYF
TRBJ2-7,TRBV13,.,.,TGTGCCAGCAGCTTAACTAGGACGTCCTACGAGCAGTACTTC,CASSLTRTSYEQYF
TRBJ1-3,TRBV2,TRBD1,.,TGTGCCAGCAGTGATCGGACAGGGGGCTCTGGAAACACCATATATTTT,CASSDRTGGSGNTIYF
TRBJ1-3,TRBV7-8,.,few,TGTGCCAGCAGCTTAGCTGGGGGGATTGGAAACACCATATATTTT,CASSLAGGIGNTIYF
TRBJ2-6,TRBV12-5,.,.,TGTGCTAGTGGTTTGGACAGGGCCGGGGCCAACGTCCTGACTTTC,CASGLDRAGANVLTF
TRBJ2-7,TRBV28,TRBD1,.,TGTGCCAGCAGTTTTCGGACAGGGGACCACGAGCAGTACTTC,CASSFRTGDHEQYF
TRBJ2-5,TRBV18,.,.,TGTGCCAGCTCACCAGGGACGGGGCAAGAGACCCAGTACTTC,CASSPGTGQETQYF
TRBJ2-2,TRBV6-4,.,.,TGTGCCAGCAGTGACACAAACATCAGGGGATTCACCGGGGAGCTGTTTTTT,CASSDTNIRGFTGELFF
TRBJ2-5,TRBV5-1,.,.,TGCGCCAGCAGCTTCCAAGTTGGAGAGACCCAGTACTTC,CASSFQVGETQYF
TRBJ2-2,TRBV27,TRBD2,.,TGTGCCAGCCTTCCCGGGACTAGGCCCGGGGAGCTGTTTTTT,CASLPGTRPGELFF
TRBJ1-3,TRBV7-9,.,.,TGTGCCAGCAGCTCGGGGTCCCGCTCTGGAAACACCATATATTTT,CASSSGSRSGNTIYF
TRBJ2-7,TRBV4-1,.,few,TGCGCCAGCAGCCAAGGGGCAGACGGCTACGAGCAGTACTTC,CASSQGADGYEQYF
TRBJ1-5,TRBV2,.,.,TGTGCCAGCCGGCGCGGGGCCGGTTTGCTCAATCAGCCCCAGCATTTT,CASRRGAGLLNQPQHF
TRBJ2-2,TRBV27,.,once,TGTGCCAGCAGTTTTCGGCTCACCGCGAACACCGGGGAGCTGTTTTTT,CASSFRLTANTGELFF
TRBJ2-1,TRBV7-9,TRBD2,.,TGTGCCACCCTATTCCGTAGCGGGAGGGCCTACAATGAGCAGTTCTTC,CATLFRSGRAYNEQFF
TRBJ1-1,TRBV14,.,once,TGTGCCAGCAGCCAAGATTACGGGTTGGGCACTGAAGCTTTCTTT,CASSQDYGLGTEAFF
TRBJ2-7,TRBV5-6,.,.,TGTGCCAGCAGCTTGGTGGACACTACTGCCTACGAGCAGTACTTC,CASSLVDTTAYEQYF
TRBJ1-5,TRBV6-5,TRBD1,.,TGTGCCAGCAGTCCAGGACAGGGCGGCAGACAGCCCCAGCATTTT,CASSPGQGGRQPQHF
TRBJ1-2,TRBV19,.,.,TGTGCCAGTAGAAAAATAGGTTCGAACTATGGCTACACCTTC,CASRKIGSNYGYTF
TRBJ2-3,TRBV27,TRBD1,few,TGTGCCAGCGGCAGACAGGGTGGAGATACGCAGTATTTT,CASGRQGGDTQYF
TRBJ1-5,TRBV11-2,TRBD1,once,TGTGCCAGCAGCTTGGGGCCCGACAGGGGTGAGCAGCCCCAGCATTTT,CASSLGPDRGEQPQHF
TRBJ1-2,TRBV28,TRBD1,.,TGTGCCAGCAGTTCTACAGGGGGCCACTATGGCTACACCTTC,CASSSTGGHYGYTF
TRBJ2-1,TRBV7-9,TRBD2,.,TGTGCCAGCAGCTTAGGGGTTGGGTCTAGCGGACGCACCTACAATGAGCAGTTCTTC,CASSLGVGSSGRTYNEQFF
TRBJ2-4,TRBV28,TRBD2,.,TGTGCCAGCAGGGGGACTAGCGGGAGCGGGACCAAAAACATTCAGTACTTC,CASRGTSGSGTKNIQYF
TRBJ1-3,TRBV6-6,.,.,TGTGCCAGCAGTTACGCAGGTTATGGAAACACCATATATTTT,CASSYAGYGNTIYF
TRBJ2-7,TRBV6-5,.,.,TGTGCCAGCAGTGGAAACTACGAGCAGTACTTC,CASSGNYEQYF